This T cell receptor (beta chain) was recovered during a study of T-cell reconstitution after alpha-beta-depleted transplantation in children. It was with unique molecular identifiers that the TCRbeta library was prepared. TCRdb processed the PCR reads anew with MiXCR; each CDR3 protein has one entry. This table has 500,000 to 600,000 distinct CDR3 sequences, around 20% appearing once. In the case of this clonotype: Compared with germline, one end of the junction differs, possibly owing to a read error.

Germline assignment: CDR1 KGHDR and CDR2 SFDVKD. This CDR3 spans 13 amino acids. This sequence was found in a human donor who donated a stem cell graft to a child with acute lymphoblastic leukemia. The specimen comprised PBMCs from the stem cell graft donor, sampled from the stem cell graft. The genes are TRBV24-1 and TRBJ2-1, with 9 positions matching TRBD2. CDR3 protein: CVTSDWTSEEQFF. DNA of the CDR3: TGTGTCACCAGTGACTGGACTAGCGAGGAGCAGTTCTTC.